The entry that follows covers one TCR beta chain sequence. Its antigen is undetermined. This record belongs to a study of T cell responses to AZD1222 COVID-19 vaccine. The overall study: Investigators merged groups given second doses at roughly 4 or roughly 12 weeks.

Broader study findings: Only a handful of individuals given AZD1222 were seropositive at baseline. All repertoire sampling was performed exclusively after the peak T cell response. The study found Spike-specific TCR breadth and depth rose after two AZD1222 doses.

The data were produced by immunoSEQ multiplex PCR, yet TCRdb's version contains in-frame clones alone and is incomplete. The sample lists some 97,000 clones; around nine tenths were seen once. Germline V gene lookup returns CDR1 MNHEY and CDR2 SVGAGI. The CDR3 is 13 amino acids. V was pared by 2 bases and J by 6 bases, with 10 bases between. The sample in question was peripheral blood, obtained on day 0 of AZD1222 vaccination. The sequence was obtained from an adult in good health. The chain combines TRBV6-5 with TRBJ1-2; TRBD1 might be the D (5 bases). In nucleotides, the CDR3 is TGTGCCAGCAGTTACGGGACGTTCGATGGCTACACCTTC. As protein: CASSYGTFDGYTF.